This T cell receptor (beta chain) was identified in a study of T cell repertoires in cytomegalovirus infection. Whole-study results and caveats: What dominated the ex vivo response were HLA-C-restricted CMV-specific TCR beta clonotypes.

The CDR3 spans 12 residues. The V and J ends lost 0 bases and 8 bases respectively, with 4 bases between them. Germline V lookup: CDR1 MGHDK, CDR2 SYGVNS. Concerning this clonotype itself: Its antigen is unidentified.

A single record per CDR3 protein comes from TCRdb applying MiXCR to the reads. Among about 920,000 distinct CDR3 sequences listed, around 30% were seen once. The gene calls are TRBV25-1 and TRBJ1-4; D gene unclear. The source was cultured CD8+ T cells from PBMCs, collected from culture after CMV antigen stimulation. The source is a human donor in good health (CMV status not recorded). Some clones in this sample may be carry-over from other donors' samples. CDR3 region: CASSEYGEKLFF. CDR3 nucleotides: TGTGCCAGCAGTGAATACGGGGAAAAACTGTTTTTT.